A selection of T cell receptor beta chains follows, all from one sample in a study of OX40 agonist ivuxolimab in advanced cancers. Sequenced by immunoSEQ multiplex PCR; TCRdb stores in-frame clones only, minus some. The data show roughly 93,000 clones, about four fifths seen once. This specimen was CD4+ or CD8+ T cells sorted from blood, taken in a trial of the OX40 agonist ivuxolimab. These receptors all come from an adult with an advanced solid tumor such as melanoma, head and neck, liver or kidney cancer. Each CDR3 is given with its conserved first and last residue. D genes are given only for firm matches. Rows give clone size only sometimes, using once, few, many, or a class for an expanded clone.

v_call,j_call,d_call,clone_size,cdr3_nt,cdr3_aa
TRBV4-3,TRBJ1-2,.,.,TGCGCCAGCAGCAACGCCTACGAAGGTGGCTACACCTTC,CASSNAYEGGYTF
TRBV2,TRBJ2-3,.,.,TGTGCCAGCAACCCCCTGGCGGGAGATACGCAGTATTTT,CASNPLAGDTQYF
TRBV7-9,TRBJ1-2,.,.,TGTGCCAGCAGCTTAACTGGGGCCTATGGCTACACCTTC,CASSLTGAYGYTF
TRBV9,TRBJ1-1,TRBD1,.,TGTGCCAGCAGACGGGGAGGGGGCTTGGGGAACACTGAAGCTTTCTTT,CASRRGGGLGNTEAFF
TRBV18,TRBJ2-7,.,.,TGTGCCAGCTCACCGGCGACGGGGGAGGACGAGCAGTACTTC,CASSPATGEDEQYF
TRBV27,TRBJ1-2,.,.,TGTGCCAGCAGTTTATCGGCAGGGGTGACCTACACCTTC,CASSLSAGVTYTF
TRBV5-6,TRBJ2-1,TRBD2,.,TGTGCCAGCAGCAGTAGCGGGAGGGCCAATGAGCAGTTCTTC,CASSSSGRANEQFF
TRBV4-1,TRBJ2-5,.,.,TGCGCCAGCAGCCTAGGGACATCCCAAGAGACCCAGTACTTC,CASSLGTSQETQYF
TRBV19,TRBJ1-2,TRBD1,few,TGTGCCAGTAGTTTCATCCGGGACAGAAACTATGGCTACACCTTC,CASSFIRDRNYGYTF
TRBV5-1,TRBJ1-3,.,.,TGCGCCAGCAGCTTGGCAGGGAGCGAGGGAAACACCATATATTTT,CASSLAGSEGNTIYF
TRBV7-9,TRBJ1-1,TRBD1,.,TGTGCCACCCCGGGACAGGGGGCCTCTGAAGCTTTCTTT,CATPGQGASEAFF
TRBV10-3,TRBJ1-1,.,.,TGTGCCATCAGTGAGTCTAAGATCCTGGCAGGAGAAGCTTTCTTT,CAISESKILAGEAFF
TRBV19,TRBJ2-7,.,.,TGTGCCAGTAGTGGGACCGGGACCCACGTGGGCGAGCAGTACTTC,CASSGTGTHVGEQYF
TRBV7-7,TRBJ2-2,TRBD1,.,TGTGCCAGCAGCGGACTCGGGACAGGGGGGAACACCGGGGAGCTGTTTTTT,CASSGLGTGGNTGELFF
TRBV5-1,TRBJ1-1,.,.,TGCGCCAGCAGCTTGTCAACTAAGGACACTGAAGCTTTCTTT,CASSLSTKDTEAFF
TRBV27,TRBJ1-1,.,.,TGTGCCAGCGGAATTTCGAACACTGAAGCTTTCTTT,CASGISNTEAFF
TRBV18,TRBJ1-5,.,.,TGTGCCAGCTCACGCGGCGAGAATCAGCCCCAGCATTTT,CASSRGENQPQHF
TRBV2,TRBJ2-1,TRBD2,.,TGTGCCAGCAGAAGAGCGGGGGATATCTACAATGAGCAGTTCTTC,CASRRAGDIYNEQFF
TRBV6-6,TRBJ1-1,.,.,TGTGCCAGCAGTTTTCACGTAGGGGAGGACACTGAAGCTTTCTTT,CASSFHVGEDTEAFF
TRBV2,TRBJ1-1,.,.,TGTGCCAGCGGGGGAGGGAATGAAGCTTTCTTT,CASGGGNEAFF
TRBV10-1,TRBJ2-1,.,.,TGCGCCAGCAGGGGGAGAACCCCGGGAACCAGCTCCTACAATGAGCAGTTCTTC,CASRGRTPGTSSYNEQFF
TRBV5-6,TRBJ1-5,.,.,TGTGCCAGCAGCTTGACAGGAGGTAATCAGCCCCAGCATTTT,CASSLTGGNQPQHF
TRBV29-1,TRBJ1-2,TRBD1,few,TGCAGCGTTCGGGGACAGGCCAACTATGGCTACACCTTC,CSVRGQANYGYTF
TRBV7-2,TRBJ1-5,TRBD1,.,TGTGCCAGCAGCTTACGGGACAGGCATGGGCCCCAGCATTTT,CASSLRDRHGPQHF
TRBV21-1,TRBJ2-7,.,once,TGTGCCAGCCTGGACAGGGGGTGCTCCTACGAGCAGTACTTC,CASLDRGCSYEQYF